This paragraph reports one TCR beta chain. Antigen unknown. This sample was included in a study of tumor-infiltrating lymphocytes in localized non-small cell lung cancer. Study results and caveats: IM1 and IM2 tumors showed no difference in T-cell fraction.

The CDR3 has 16 amino acids. V lost 3 bases and J lost 7, with 22 bases in between. The germline V gene encodes CDR1 LGHNA and CDR2 YSLEER. Libraries were prepared by immunoSEQ multiplex PCR; TCRdb keeps only in-frame clonotypes and omits some of them. The sample lists roughly 7,200 clones; around two thirds were seen once. V is TRBV4-3 and J is TRBJ2-7; D might be TRBD2 (6 bases). This receptor was obtained from a human donor with non-small cell lung cancer. The sequenced material came from uninvolved lung tissue not adjacent to the tumor. The DNA for the CDR3 is TGCGCCAGCAGCCACCAAAGCGGGCCCGTTCCTAAAGAGCAGTACTTC. This codes for CASSHQSGPVPKEQYF.